Shown below are 27 T cell receptor beta chains from a single sample sequenced in a study of glioma-infiltrating T cells. The iRepertoire nested amplicon-rescue multiplex PCR amplified TCR alpha and beta CDR3s from RNA. Via MiXCR, TCRdb re-called the multiplex PCR reads, giving one row per CDR3 protein. The sample lists roughly 200,000 distinct CDR3 sequences; over 25% were seen once. Source material: glioma tissue, nonneoplastic brain tissue, or PBMCs (not recorded which). Every receptor here comes from a human donor with low-grade glioma or glioblastoma, undergoing nonglioma brain surgery, or in good health (not recorded which).

As regards this clonotype: In this CDR3 the conserved last residue, phenylalanine or tryptophan, is missing, so a read error is likely. This chain uses TRBV7-9 with TRBJ1-1; D is unclear. The CDR3 extends over 15 amino acids. CDR1 and CDR2 (germline): SEHNR, FQNEAQ (reference sequence). As DNA, the CDR3 is TGTGCCAGCAGCTTAGTACCCGGGCTGAAAACTGAAGCTTTCTCT. The encoded protein is CASSLVPGLKTEAFS.

The V and J genes are TRBV5-4 and TRBJ2-7; no reliable D call. V lost 2 bases and J 8 bases, leaving 11 bases between the germline ends. The CDR3 length is 12 residues. CDR1 is SGHNT and CDR2 is YYREEE in the germline V gene (reference sequence). The CDR3 loop reads CASSFNEYKQYF. The CDR3, as DNA: TGTGCCAGCAGCTTCAACGAATACAAGCAGTACTTC. The entire variable domain, with the rest obtained from reference TRBV5-4 and TRBJ2-7, is as follows: ETGVTQSPTHLIKTRGQQVTLRCSSQSGHNTVSWYQQALGQGPQFIFQYYREEENGRGNFPPRFSGLQFPNYSSELNVNALELDDSALYLCASSFNEYKQYFGPGTRLTVT.

V usage is TRBV12-3 or TRBV12-4 and J usage is TRBJ1-5, with D maybe TRBD1 (5 bases). V lost 8 bases, J lost 2 bases, and 16 bases lay in between. The CDR3 extends over 15 amino acids. The CDR3 DNA is TGTGCCAGCGGCACAGGTATCGGTGGCAATCAGCCCCAGCATTTT. It encodes CASGTGIGGNQPQHF.

In this sample, this clonotype turned up many times. The gene calls are TRBV7-2 and TRBJ1-5; no clear D. The germline CDR1 and CDR2 sequences are SGHTA and FQGNSA. The V and J ends lost 5 bases and 3 bases respectively, with 8 bases between them. The CDR3 is 13 amino acids. CDR3 coding DNA: TGTGCCAGCAGCCTAGACCACAATCAGCCCCAGCATTTT. It is translated as CASSLDHNQPQHF.

This clonotype was seen repeatedly, ten times or more. The chain employs TRBV6-2 or TRBV6-3 and TRBJ2-1; maybe TRBD2 (6 bases). The ends were cut back, 5 bases at V and 2 bases at J, with 16 bases in the middle. There are 16 residues in the CDR3. The germline V gene encodes CDR1 MNHEY and CDR2 SVGEGT. CDR3: CASSPFWEVAYNEQFF. The CDR3 DNA is TGTGCCAGCAGTCCCTTTTGGGAGGTTGCCTACAATGAGCAGTTCTTC.

On this clonotype itself: In this CDR3 the conserved last residue, phenylalanine or tryptophan, is missing, so a read error is likely. The chain links TRBV7-2 to TRBJ2-3, with 10 bases identical to TRBD2. After removal of 5 bases from V and 3 bases from J, the junction contained 8 bases not matched to a gene. This CDR3 contains 16 residues. Germline V gene data show CDR1 as SGHTA and CDR2 as FQGNSA. In nucleotides, the CDR3 is TGTGCCAGCAGCGAACGGACTAGCGGTGGAACAGATACGCAGTATTCT. Translation: CASSERTSGGTDTQYS.

A note on this clonotype: The junction departs from germline at one end; a sequencing error may be responsible. This sequence joins TRBV18 and TRBJ1-4, with unresolved D. CDR3 length equals 17 residues. The germline gives CDR1 KGHSH, CDR2 LQKENI. CDR3 nucleotides: TGTGCCAGCTCACCTCGCCCCGAACAGCCCGATAATGAAAAGCTGTTTTTT. Translated: CASSPRPEQPDNEKLFF.

As regards this clonotype: In this CDR3 the conserved last residue, phenylalanine or tryptophan, is missing, so a read error is likely. The DNA is omitted, as the CDR3 cannot be located on it reliably, and the CDR3 follows TCRdb's listing. CDR3 sequence reads: CASSLGLAG. The J gene is TRBJ2-1, the V gene TRBV5-4; whether TRBD2, the table's D call, matches the DNA was not checked. The germline gives CDR1 SGHNT, CDR2 YYREEE (reference sequence). A total of 9 residues make up the CDR3, ends included.

This clonotype appeared many times. The chain is built from TRBV6-1 and TRBJ2-2; no firm D call. From germline, CDR1 is MNHNS and CDR2 SASEGT. The CDR3 runs to 13 residues. Trimming took 5 bases from V and 3 from J, leaving 7 bases between them. The CDR3 reads CASSFLYTGELFF. As DNA, the CDR3 is TGTGCCAGCAGTTTTCTATACACCGGGGAGCTGTTTTTT.

As to this clonotype: A much larger clone sits a single nucleotide away, making a read error possible. The chain has TRBV4-1 and TRBJ2-1; D is uncertain. CDR3 length: 13 residues. Germline V gives CDR1 MGHRA, CDR2 YSYEKL. CDR3: CASSQARNNEKFF. CDR3 nucleotides: TGCGCCAGCAGCCAAGCCAGGAACAATGAGAAGTTCTTC.

This rearrangement joins TRBV29-1 to TRBJ1-2; tentatively, D is TRBD1 (6 bases). The CDR3 length is 12 residues. V lost 5 bases and J lost 4, with 11 bases in between. From germline, CDR1 is SQVTM and CDR2 ANQGSEA. The CDR3 DNA reads as TGCAGCGTTTACAGGGAATTCTATGGCTACACCTTC. It encodes CSVYREFYGYTF. The full variable domain, with the rest looked up from reference TRBV29-1 and TRBJ1-2, is SAVISQKPSRDICQRGTSLTIQCQVDSQVTMMFWYRQQPGQSLTLIATANQGSEATYESGFVIDKFPISRPNLTFSTLTVSNMSPEDSSIYLCSVYREFYGYTFGSGTRLTVV.

This clonotype occurred a few times. The chain has TRBV24-1 and TRBJ2-2, with D possibly matching TRBD1 (6 bases). With 4 bases removed from V and 5 bases from J, the gap between germline ends came to 16 bases. The CDR3 loop spans 16 amino acids. Germline V gene lookup returns CDR1 KGHDR and CDR2 SFDVKD. CDR3 region: CATSEAGASSTGELFF. CDR3 nucleotide sequence: TGTGCCACCAGTGAAGCAGGGGCCTCCTCTACCGGGGAGCTGTTTTTT.

Of note for this clonotype: It may be a read error: a sequence one base away is much more abundant. The rearrangement links TRBV3-1 to TRBJ2-1, with 10 bases identical to TRBD2. The CDR3 length is 15 residues. Germline lookup yields CDR1 LGHDT and CDR2 YNNKEL (reference sequence). With V trimmed by 7 bases and J by 3 bases, 6 bases remained unmatched. This CDR3 reads CASIQGLAIYNEQFF. The CDR3 nucleotides are TGTGCCAGCATCCAGGGACTAGCGATCTACAATGAGCAGTTCTTC.

Regarding this clonotype: Its ends do not fully match the called genes, so a read error is possible. This rearrangement joins TRBV29-1 to TRBJ2-3; perhaps TRBD2 as D (5 bases). The CDR3 sequence is 15 residues long. CDR1 is SQVTM, CDR2 ANQGSEA, per germline. The CDR3 DNA reads as TGCAGCGTTGATGGACTTCGCCCAAGCACAGATACGAAGTACTTT. Translating it yields CSVDGLRPSTDTKYF.

A word on this clonotype: Since a much larger clone is just one base distant, this may be a read error. The J gene is TRBJ2-7, the V gene TRBV18; D uncertain. Germline values: CDR1 KGHSH, CDR2 LQKENI. CDR3 length: 13 residues. The CDR3 coding sequence is TGTGCCAGCCCACCGGCGGCTAGCTACGAGCAGTACTTC. The encoded protein is CASPPAASYEQYF.

This clonotype appeared a few times. The genes are TRBV12-5 and TRBJ2-3, with D possibly being TRBD1 or TRBD2 (5 bases each). Germline CDR1 and CDR2: LGHNT and FRNRAP. The CDR3 totals 15 residues. Trimming removed 4 bases at V and 0 bases at J, with 11 bases between. The CDR3 DNA reads TGTGCTAGTGGTTGGCCGGGACGCAGCACAGATACGCAGTATTTT. Protein sequence: CASGWPGRSTDTQYF.

The V gene is TRBV5-1, the J gene TRBJ2-7; 8 bases align to TRBD1. Germline CDR1 and CDR2: SGHRS and YFSETQ. The trim removed 0 bases at V and 5 bases at J, leaving 4 bases unmatched. The CDR3 contains 14 residues. CDR3 protein: CASSLGTGFDEQYF. The DNA of the CDR3 is TGCGCCAGCAGCTTGGGGACAGGGTTCGACGAGCAGTACTTC.

With regard to this clonotype: A much larger clone differs by one base, so this may be a read error. This chain uses TRBV10-2 with TRBJ2-2; no reliable D call. Trimming took 6 bases from V and 9 from J, leaving 11 bases between them. The CDR3 length is 12 residues. CDR1 and CDR2 from the germline V gene are WSHSY and SAAADI. The CDR3 loop reads CASSETSRELFF. The DNA of the CDR3 is TGCGCCAGCAGCGAAACATCCAGGGAGCTGTTTTTT.

About this clonotype: This clone may be a read error of a much larger clone one base away. The chain employs TRBV7-6 and TRBJ2-7; tentatively, D is TRBD2 (5 bases). The CDR3 consists of 13 residues. Deletions cut 1 base from V and 6 bases from J, with 10 bases between. Germline V gene sequence: CDR1 SGHVS, CDR2 FNYEAQ. CDR3 bases: TGTGCCAGCAGCTTAGATCCGGGAAGCGAGCAGTACTTC. Translation: CASSLDPGSEQYF.

This clonotype was seen at least ten times. The chain links TRBV7-9 to TRBJ2-1, with unresolved D. CDR3 length: 11 residues. CDR1 and CDR2 (germline): SEHNR, FQNEAQ (reference sequence). V lost 5 bases and J lost 9, with 8 bases in between. Written as DNA, the CDR3 is TGTGCCAGCAGCCCCGCTAGTGAGCAGTTCTTC. This gives the protein CASSPASEQFF.

This clonotype was recorded many times. V and J are TRBV6-1 and TRBJ1-2; D is unresolved. Germline CDR1 reads MNHNS; CDR2 reads SASEGT. This CDR3 is built from 14 residues. V shed 5 bases and J shed 2 bases, with 12 bases lying between them. The CDR3 nucleotides read TGTGCCAGCAGTTTCCTACGGGGAAACTATGGCTACACCTTC. This encodes CASSFLRGNYGYTF.

This clonotype came up many times. This chain uses TRBV7-9 with TRBJ1-5, with 10 positions matching TRBD1. Germline loops: CDR1 SEHNR, CDR2 FQNEAQ (reference sequence). This CDR3 contains 14 residues. V lost 3 bases and J lost 6; bases outside the gene matches: 2. The chain's CDR3 is CASSLGQGIQPQHF. The CDR3 DNA sequence: TGTGCCAGCAGCTTGGGACAGGGGATTCAGCCCCAGCATTTT.

The CDR3 sequence is CASRGTGAGNTIYF. The DNA for the CDR3 is TGTGCCAGCCGTGGGACAGGGGCCGGAAACACCATATATTTT. The rearrangement links TRBV12-3 or TRBV12-4 to TRBJ1-3; 10 bases are shared with TRBD1. The CDR3 has 14 residues. V dropped 8 bases and J dropped 4; count of bases not matched to a gene: 5.

On this clonotype itself: A read error may account for a junction end that differs from germline. The V call is TRBV10-3, the J call TRBJ2-1, with 14 bases fitting TRBD2. CDR1 is ENHRY and CDR2 is SYGVKD in the germline V gene. This CDR3 has 18 amino acids. The chain's CDR3 is CAISKSTSGRAGGNEQFF. The CDR3 nucleotides read TGTGCCATCAGTAAGTCGACTAGCGGGAGGGCCGGAGGTAATGAGCAGTTCTTC.

This clonotype has a count of ten or more. The chain recombines TRBV19 with TRBJ1-3, with D hard to call. The ends were cut back, 6 bases at V and 0 bases at J, with 15 bases in the middle. This CDR3 is built from 16 residues. Germline V CDR1 and CDR2: LNHDA, SQIVND (reference sequence). CDR3 amino acids: CASRTAASSSGNTIYF. CDR3 in DNA: TGTGCCAGTAGGACGGCTGCTTCGAGCTCTGGAAACACCATATATTTT.

This clonotype came up many times. This chain uses TRBV7-2 with TRBJ2-3; 8 bases agree with TRBD2. Germline-derived CDR1 and CDR2 are SGHTA and FQGNSA. V shed 5 bases, J shed 3 bases, and the junction held 13 bases outside the gene matches. The CDR3 loop spans 17 amino acids. The CDR3 region has the DNA TGTGCCAGCAGCCGAAGGCCTACAGCGGGAGCAACAGATACGCAGTATTTT. Protein sequence: CASSRRPTAGATDTQYF. Supplemented by reference TRBV7-2 and TRBJ2-3, the full variable domain reads GAGVSQSPSNKVTEKGKDVELRCDPISGHTALYWYRQSLGQGLEFLIYFQGNSAPDKSGLPSDRFSAERTGGSVSTLTIQRTQQEDSAVYLCASSRRPTAGATDTQYFGPGTRLTVL.

The V gene is TRBV3-1, the J gene TRBJ1-1; no clear D gene. The CDR3 loop spans 17 amino acids. In germline, CDR1 is LGHDT, CDR2 YNNKEL (reference sequence). The V and J ends lost 0 bases and 0 bases respectively, with 14 bases between them. The CDR3 is CASSQDRRVWVNTEAFF. The CDR3 DNA is TGTGCCAGCAGCCAAGATCGTAGGGTATGGGTGAACACTGAAGCTTTCTTT.